A single sample is the source of the 9 T cell receptor beta chains below, sequenced in a study of regulatory T cells in long-lasting Graves disease. Documented time point: newly diagnosed GD, antithyroid drugs for less than 3 months. Extracted RNA from PBMCs served as the source of the TCR library. HTBI primers from iRepertoire and Arm-PCR of CDR3 regions yielded the TCR beta libraries. TCRdb analysed the multiplex PCR reads with MiXCR anew, one entry per CDR3 protein. The table lists under 300,000 distinct CDR3 sequences, 20% to 25% of them singletons. This specimen was peripheral blood mononuclear cells (PBMCs), taken at new diagnosis, from a patient treated with antithyroid drugs. The receptor set was obtained from a female donor with Graves disease.

This clonotype was recorded at least ten times. The chain is built from TRBV2 and TRBJ2-2, with unresolved D. CDR1 and CDR2 (germline): SNHLY, FYNNEI. Between the trimmed V and J ends, which lost 1 base and 8 bases, there was a span of 8 bases. This CDR3 is 13 amino acids long. The CDR3 reads CASSEGQPGELFF. CDR3 DNA: TGTGCCAGCAGTGAAGGGCAGCCGGGGGAGCTGTTTTTT.

This clonotype was picked up many times. The chain combines TRBV11-2 with TRBJ2-2, with 10 bases lining up with TRBD2. The V and J ends lost 10 bases and 9 bases, in that order; junction bases with no gene match: 11. This CDR3 region has 14 residues. CDR1 SGHAT and CDR2 FQNNGV come from the germline V gene. CDR3 loop: CATKRGGQTRELFF. For the CDR3, the DNA is TGTGCCACAAAGCGGGGGGGGCAAACCCGGGAGCTGTTTTTT.

This clonotype was counted a few times. The chain uses TRBV24-1 and TRBJ2-1, with 8 bases identical to TRBD1. Trimming cost V 4 bases and J 6 bases; bases outside gene matches: 7. This CDR3 contains 15 residues. From germline, CDR1 is KGHDR and CDR2 SFDVKD. The CDR3 region is CATSDPTGAANEQFF. The CDR3 nucleotides are TGTGCCACCAGTGACCCGACAGGGGCCGCCAATGAGCAGTTCTTC.

This clonotype came up many times. V and J are TRBV3-1 and TRBJ2-1; 8 bases match TRBD2. Unmatched junction bases numbered 0, after V lost 1 base and J lost 7 bases. Per the germline V gene, CDR1 is LGHDT and CDR2 is YNNKEL (reference sequence). There are 13 residues in the CDR3. The CDR3 nucleotides are TGTGCCAGCAGCCAAGGACTAGCGAATGAGCAGTTCTTC. Protein: CASSQGLANEQFF.

This clonotype was picked up many times. The chain is built from TRBV7-3 and TRBJ2-3; the match to TRBD2 covers 16 bases. This CDR3 contains 19 residues. CDR1 and CDR2 from the germline V gene are SGHTA and FQGTGA. Unmatched junction bases numbered 8, after V lost 5 bases and J lost 0 bases. CDR3 sequence: CASSPGLAGGGPSTDTQYF. The CDR3 region has the DNA TGTGCCAGCAGCCCGGGACTAGCGGGAGGGGGGCCTAGCACAGATACGCAGTATTTT.

The table lists this clonotype with a count of one. The chain uses TRBV20-1 and TRBJ2-7; 7 bases are a match to TRBD1. In germline, CDR1 is DFQATT, CDR2 SNEGSKA (reference sequence). V lost 6 bases to trimming and J lost 1 base; unmatched junction nucleotides: 6. The CDR3 contains 13 residues. The CDR3 coding sequence is TGCAGTGCGTGGACAGGTTTTTCCTACGAGCAGTACTTC. Translation: CSAWTGFSYEQYF.

This clonotype was picked up many times. The V call is TRBV12-3 or TRBV12-4, the J call TRBJ2-7; D remains ambiguous. The CDR3 is 14 residues long. Trimming pared 2 bases from V and 2 bases from J, leaving 10 bases between. CDR3: CASSLLRRPYEQYF. The CDR3, as DNA: TGTGCCAGCAGTTTACTACGGCGGCCCTACGAGCAGTACTTC.

This chain links TRBV7-8 with TRBJ1-6; 9 bases are a match to TRBD1. There are 16 residues in the CDR3. V was pared by 4 bases and J by 10 bases, with 11 bases of the junction left unmatched. The germline CDR1 and CDR2 sequences are SGHVS and FQNEAQ. This chain's CDR3 is CASSSTGTGPGSPLHF. The CDR3 DNA reads as TGTGCCAGCAGCTCGACCGGGACAGGGCCGGGGTCACCCCTCCACTTT.

The genes are TRBV7-2 and TRBJ2-7; the match to TRBD1 covers 7 bases. The CDR3 length is 15 residues. Germline CDR1 is SGHTA and CDR2 is FQGNSA. The J segment lost 2 bases and the V segment lost 4 bases, leaving 8 bases of the junction unmatched. The CDR3 here is CASSSIGTATYEQYF. The CDR3 nucleotides are TGTGCCAGCAGCTCCATCGGGACAGCCACCTACGAGCAGTACTTC.